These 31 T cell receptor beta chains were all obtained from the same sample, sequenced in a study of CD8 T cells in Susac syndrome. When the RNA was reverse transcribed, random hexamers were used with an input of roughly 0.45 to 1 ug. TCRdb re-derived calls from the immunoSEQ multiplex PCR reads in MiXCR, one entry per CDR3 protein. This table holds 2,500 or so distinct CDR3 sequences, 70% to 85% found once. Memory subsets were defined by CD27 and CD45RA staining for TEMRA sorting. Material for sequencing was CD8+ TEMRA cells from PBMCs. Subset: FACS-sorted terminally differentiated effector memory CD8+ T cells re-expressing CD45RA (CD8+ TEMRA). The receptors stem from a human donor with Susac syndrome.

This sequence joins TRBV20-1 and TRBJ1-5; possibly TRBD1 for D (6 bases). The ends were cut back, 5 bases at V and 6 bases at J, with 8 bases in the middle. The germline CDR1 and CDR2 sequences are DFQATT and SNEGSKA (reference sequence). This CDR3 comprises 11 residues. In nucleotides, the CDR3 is TGCAGTGCTGGCAGGGGTCAGCCCCAGCATTTT. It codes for CSAGRGQPQHF.

Here the CDR3 reads CATTGGPFEQFF. CDR3 coding DNA: TGTGCCACAACGGGGGGGCCCTTTGAGCAGTTCTTC. This sequence joins TRBV2 and TRBJ2-1; TRBD2 agrees at 8 bases. Germline values: CDR1 SNHLY, CDR2 FYNNEI. This CDR3 has 12 amino acids. The V gene end was trimmed by 10 bases and the J gene end by 9 bases; junction bases not matched to a gene: 8.

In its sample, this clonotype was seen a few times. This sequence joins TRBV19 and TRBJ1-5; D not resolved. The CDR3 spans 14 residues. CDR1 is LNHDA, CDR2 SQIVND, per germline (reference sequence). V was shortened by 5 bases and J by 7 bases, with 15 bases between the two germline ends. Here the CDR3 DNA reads TGTGCCAGTAGTCTCCTGAGCACGGAGCAGCCCCAGCATTTT. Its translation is CASSLLSTEQPQHF.

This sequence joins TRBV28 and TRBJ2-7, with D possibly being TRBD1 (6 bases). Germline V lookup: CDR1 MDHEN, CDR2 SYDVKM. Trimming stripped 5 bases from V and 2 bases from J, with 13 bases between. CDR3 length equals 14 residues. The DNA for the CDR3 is TGTGCCAGCAGTGGTGAAACAGGGACCTACGAGCAGTACTTC. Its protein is CASSGETGTYEQYF.

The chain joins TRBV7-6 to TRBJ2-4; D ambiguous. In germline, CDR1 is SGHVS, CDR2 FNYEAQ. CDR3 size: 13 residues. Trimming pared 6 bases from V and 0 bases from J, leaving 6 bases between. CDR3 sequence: CASSLGAKNIQYF. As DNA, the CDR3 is TGTGCCAGCAGTTTGGGAGCCAAAAACATTCAGTACTTC.

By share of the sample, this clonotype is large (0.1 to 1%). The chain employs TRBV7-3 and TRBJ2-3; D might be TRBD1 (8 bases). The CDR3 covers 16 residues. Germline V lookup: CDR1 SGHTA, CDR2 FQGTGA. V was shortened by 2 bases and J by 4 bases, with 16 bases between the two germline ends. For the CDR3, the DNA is TGTGCCAGCAGCTTATATCAGCGGGGACAGGCAGATACGCAGTATTTT. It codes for CASSLYQRGQADTQYF.

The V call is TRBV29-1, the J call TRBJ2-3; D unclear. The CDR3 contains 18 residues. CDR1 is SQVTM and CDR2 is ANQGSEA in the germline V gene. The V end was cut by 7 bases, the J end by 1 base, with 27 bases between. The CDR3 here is CSASGSVFGWVGTDTQYF. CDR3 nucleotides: TGCAGCGCGTCAGGTTCCGTTTTTGGGTGGGTCGGCACAGATACGCAGTATTTT.

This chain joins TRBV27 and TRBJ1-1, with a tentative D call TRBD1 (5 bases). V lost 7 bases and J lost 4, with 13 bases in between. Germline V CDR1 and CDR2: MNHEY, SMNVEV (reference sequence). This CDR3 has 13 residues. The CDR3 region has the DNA TGTGCCAGCAAATTGGAGGGGAGCACTGAAGCTTTCTTT. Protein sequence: CASKLEGSTEAFF.

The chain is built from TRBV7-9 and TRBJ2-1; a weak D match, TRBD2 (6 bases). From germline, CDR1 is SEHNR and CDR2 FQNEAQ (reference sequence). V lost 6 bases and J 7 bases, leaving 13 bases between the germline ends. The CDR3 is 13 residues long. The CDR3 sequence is CASRRDPRNEQFF. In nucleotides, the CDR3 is TGTGCCAGCAGGCGGGACCCGAGAAATGAGCAGTTCTTC.

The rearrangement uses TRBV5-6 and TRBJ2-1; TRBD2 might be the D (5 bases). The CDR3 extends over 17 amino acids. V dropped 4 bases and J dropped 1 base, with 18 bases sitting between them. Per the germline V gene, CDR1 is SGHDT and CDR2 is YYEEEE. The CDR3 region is CASSLDPSWESYNEQFF. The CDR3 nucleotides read TGTGCCAGCAGCCTAGACCCTAGCTGGGAATCCTACAATGAGCAGTTCTTC.

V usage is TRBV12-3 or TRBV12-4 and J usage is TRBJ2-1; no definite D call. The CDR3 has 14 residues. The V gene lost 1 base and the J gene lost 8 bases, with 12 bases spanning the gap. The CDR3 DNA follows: TGTGCCAGCAGTTTAGAAGCCGTTGGCGATGAGCAGTTCTTC. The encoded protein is CASSLEAVGDEQFF.

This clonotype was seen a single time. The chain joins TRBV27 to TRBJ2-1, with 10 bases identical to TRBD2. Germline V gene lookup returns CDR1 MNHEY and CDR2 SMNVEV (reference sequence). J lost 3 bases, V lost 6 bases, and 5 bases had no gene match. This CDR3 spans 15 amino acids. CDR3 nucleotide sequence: TGTGCCAGCAGACAGAGCGGGGGGGACTACAATGAGCAGTTCTTC. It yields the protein CASRQSGGDYNEQFF.

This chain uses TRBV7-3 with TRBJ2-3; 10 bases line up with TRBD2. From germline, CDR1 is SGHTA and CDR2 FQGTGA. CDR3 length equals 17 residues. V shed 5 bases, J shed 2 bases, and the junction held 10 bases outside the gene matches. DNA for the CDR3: TGTGCCAGCAGCACCCTGCTAGCGGGGGCTTCCACAGATACGCAGTATTTT. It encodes CASSTLLAGASTDTQYF. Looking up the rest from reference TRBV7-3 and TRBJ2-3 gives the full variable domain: GAGVSQTPSNKVTEKGKYVELRCDPISGHTALYWYRQSLGQGPEFLIYFQGTGAADDSGLPNDRFFAVRPEGSVSTLKIQRTERGDSAVYLCASSTLLAGASTDTQYFGPGTRLTVL.

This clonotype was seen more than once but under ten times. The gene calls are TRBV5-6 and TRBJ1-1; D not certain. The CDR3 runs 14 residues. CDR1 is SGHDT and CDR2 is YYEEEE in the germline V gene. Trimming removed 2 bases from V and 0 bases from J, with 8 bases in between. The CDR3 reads CASSLKGMNTEAFF. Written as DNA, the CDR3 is TGTGCCAGCAGCTTAAAGGGCATGAACACTGAAGCTTTCTTT. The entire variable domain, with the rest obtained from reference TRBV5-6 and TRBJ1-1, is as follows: DAGVTQSPTHLIKTRGQQVTLRCSPKSGHDTVSWYQQALGQGPQFIFQYYEEEERQRGNFPDRFSGHQFPNYSSELNVNALLLGDSALYLCASSLKGMNTEAFFGQGTRLTVV.

Here the CDR3 reads CASSLVGGMVETQYF. In DNA, the CDR3 is TGCGCCAGCAGCTTGGTTGGGGGTATGGTAGAGACCCAGTACTTC. The rearrangement uses TRBV5-1 and TRBJ2-5; D is perhaps TRBD1 or TRBD2 (5 bases each). The CDR3 totals 15 residues. Germline-derived CDR1 and CDR2 are SGHRS and YFSETQ. Trimming cost V 0 bases and J 4 bases, with 13 bases left between them.

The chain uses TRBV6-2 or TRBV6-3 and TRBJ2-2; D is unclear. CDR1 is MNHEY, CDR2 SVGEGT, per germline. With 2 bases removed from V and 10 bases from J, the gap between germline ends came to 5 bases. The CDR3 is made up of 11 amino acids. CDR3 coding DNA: TGTGCCAGCAGTTACCCGGAGGAGCTGTTTTTT. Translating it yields CASSYPEELFF.

The CDR3 region has the DNA TGTGCCAGCAGTTTGACCGGGACAGGGTACCCTCACGAGCAGTACTTC. It is translated as CASSLTGTGYPHEQYF. J is TRBJ2-7 and V is TRBV27; 9 nucleotides match TRBD1. The trim removed 3 bases at V and 5 bases at J, leaving 11 bases unmatched. Germline lookup yields CDR1 MNHEY and CDR2 SMNVEV (reference sequence). This CDR3 is built from 16 residues.

CDR3 in amino acids: CASSPAGEGTDTQYF. In DNA, the CDR3 is TGTGCCAGCAGCCCTGCGGGAGAGGGCACAGATACGCAGTATTTT. The chain links TRBV7-3 to TRBJ2-3, with 7 bases lining up with TRBD2. The CDR3 has 15 residues. V was clipped by 5 bases and J by 1 base; unmatched bases: 6. Germline assignment: CDR1 SGHTA and CDR2 FQGTGA.

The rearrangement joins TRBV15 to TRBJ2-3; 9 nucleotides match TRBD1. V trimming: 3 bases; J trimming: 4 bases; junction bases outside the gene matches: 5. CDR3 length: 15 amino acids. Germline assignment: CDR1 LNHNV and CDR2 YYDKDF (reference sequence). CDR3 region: CATSSTQGAADTQYF. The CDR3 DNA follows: TGTGCCACCAGCAGTACACAGGGGGCCGCAGATACGCAGTATTTT.

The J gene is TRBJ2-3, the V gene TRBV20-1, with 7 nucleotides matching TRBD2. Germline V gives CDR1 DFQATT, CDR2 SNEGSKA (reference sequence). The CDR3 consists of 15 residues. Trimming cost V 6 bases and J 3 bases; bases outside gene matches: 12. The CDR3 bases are TGCAGTGCAGGGAGAGATGGGGAGGGAACAGATACGCAGTATTTT. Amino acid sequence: CSAGRDGEGTDTQYF.

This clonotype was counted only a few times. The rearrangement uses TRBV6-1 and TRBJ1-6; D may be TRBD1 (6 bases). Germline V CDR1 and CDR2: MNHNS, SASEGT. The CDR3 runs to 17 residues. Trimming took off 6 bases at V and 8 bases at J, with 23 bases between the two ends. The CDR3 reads CASSRLGGNPSDSPLHF. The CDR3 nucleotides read TGTGCCAGCAGCCGACTGGGGGGCAACCCTTCGGATTCACCCCTCCACTTT.

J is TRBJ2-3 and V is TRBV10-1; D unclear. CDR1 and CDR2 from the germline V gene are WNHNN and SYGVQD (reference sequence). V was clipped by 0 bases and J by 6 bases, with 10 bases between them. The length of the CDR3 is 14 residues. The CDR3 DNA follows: TGCGCCAGCAGTGAGTCGTGGCTTACCGATACGCAGTATTTT. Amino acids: CASSESWLTDTQYF.

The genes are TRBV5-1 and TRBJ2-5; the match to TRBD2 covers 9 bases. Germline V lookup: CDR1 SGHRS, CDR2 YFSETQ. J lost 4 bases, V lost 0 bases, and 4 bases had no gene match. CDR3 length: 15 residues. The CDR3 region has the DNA TGCGCCAGCAGCTTGGCTAGCGGGGTTTTAGAGACCCAGTACTTC. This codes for CASSLASGVLETQYF.

CDR3 amino acids: CSARDYGGGETDTQYF. CDR3 in DNA: TGCAGTGCTAGAGATTATGGCGGGGGGGAGACAGATACGCAGTATTTT. This chain uses TRBV20-1 with TRBJ2-3; 9 nucleotides line up with TRBD2. The CDR3 has 16 residues. Germline values: CDR1 DFQATT, CDR2 SNEGSKA (reference sequence). V trimming: 0 bases; J trimming: 3 bases; junction bases outside the gene matches: 7.

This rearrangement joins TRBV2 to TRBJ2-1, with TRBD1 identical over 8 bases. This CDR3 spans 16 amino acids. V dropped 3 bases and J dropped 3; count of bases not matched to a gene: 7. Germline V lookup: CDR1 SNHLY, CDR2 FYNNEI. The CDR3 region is CASSDLGQGIYNEQFF. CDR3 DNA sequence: TGTGCCAGCAGTGATTTAGGACAGGGAATCTACAATGAGCAGTTCTTC.

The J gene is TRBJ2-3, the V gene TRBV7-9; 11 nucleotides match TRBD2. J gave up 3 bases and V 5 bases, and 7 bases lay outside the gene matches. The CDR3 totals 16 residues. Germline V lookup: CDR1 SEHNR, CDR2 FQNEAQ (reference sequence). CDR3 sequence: CASSPPGTSGTDTQYF. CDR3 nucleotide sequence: TGTGCCAGCAGCCCACCGGGGACTAGCGGTACAGATACGCAGTATTTT.

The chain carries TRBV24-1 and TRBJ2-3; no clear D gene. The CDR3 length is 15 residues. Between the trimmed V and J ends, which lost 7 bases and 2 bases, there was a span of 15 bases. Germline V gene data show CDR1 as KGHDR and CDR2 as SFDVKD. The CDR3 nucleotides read TGTGCCACCAGCGGTGGCAGCTGGGACACAGATACGCAGTATTTT. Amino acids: CATSGGSWDTDTQYF.

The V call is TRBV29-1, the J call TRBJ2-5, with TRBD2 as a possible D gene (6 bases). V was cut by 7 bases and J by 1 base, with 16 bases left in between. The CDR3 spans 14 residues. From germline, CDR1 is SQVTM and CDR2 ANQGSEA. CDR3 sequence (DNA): TGCAGCGCCTCATACGGGGGAGGCCAAGAGACCCAGTACTTC. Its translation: CSASYGGGQETQYF.

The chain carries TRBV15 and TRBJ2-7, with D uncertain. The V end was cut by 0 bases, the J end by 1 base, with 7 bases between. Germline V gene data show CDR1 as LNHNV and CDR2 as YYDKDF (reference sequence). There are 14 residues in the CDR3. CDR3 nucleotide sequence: TGTGCCACCAGCAGAGATTGGGGATCCTACGAGCAGTACTTC. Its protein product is CATSRDWGSYEQYF.

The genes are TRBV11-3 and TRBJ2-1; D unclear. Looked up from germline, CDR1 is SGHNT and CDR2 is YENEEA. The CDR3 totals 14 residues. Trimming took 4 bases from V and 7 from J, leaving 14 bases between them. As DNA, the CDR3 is TGTGCCAGCAGCTATAGTGGCGTCTCGAATGAGCAGTTCTTC. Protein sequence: CASSYSGVSNEQFF.

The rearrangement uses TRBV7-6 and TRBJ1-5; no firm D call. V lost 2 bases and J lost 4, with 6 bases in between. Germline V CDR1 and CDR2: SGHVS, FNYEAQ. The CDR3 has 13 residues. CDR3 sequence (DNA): TGTGCCAGCAGCTTAATCGCTAATCAGCCCCAGCATTTT. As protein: CASSLIANQPQHF.